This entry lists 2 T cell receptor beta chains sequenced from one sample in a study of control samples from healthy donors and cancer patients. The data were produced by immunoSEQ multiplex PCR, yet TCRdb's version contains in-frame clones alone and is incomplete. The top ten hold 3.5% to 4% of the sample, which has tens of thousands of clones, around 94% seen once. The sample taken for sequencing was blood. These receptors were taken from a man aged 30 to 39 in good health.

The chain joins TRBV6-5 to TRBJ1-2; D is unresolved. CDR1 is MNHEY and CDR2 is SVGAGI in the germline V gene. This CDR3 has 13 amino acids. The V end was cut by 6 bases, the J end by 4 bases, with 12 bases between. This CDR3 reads CASSPVGIYGYTF. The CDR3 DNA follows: TGTGCCAGCAGCCCCGTCGGGATCTATGGCTACACCTTC.

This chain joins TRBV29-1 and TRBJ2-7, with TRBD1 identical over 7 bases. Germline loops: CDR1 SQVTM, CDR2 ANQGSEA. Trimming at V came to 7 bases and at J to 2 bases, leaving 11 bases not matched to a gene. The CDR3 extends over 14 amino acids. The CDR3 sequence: CSARGQEDPYEQYF. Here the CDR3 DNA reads TGCAGCGCTAGAGGACAGGAAGATCCCTACGAGCAGTACTTC.